The 9 T cell receptor beta chains below come from one sample, sequenced in a study of T cell repertoires in cytomegalovirus infection. A single record per CDR3 protein comes from TCRdb applying MiXCR to the reads. The table records 650,000 to 850,000 distinct CDR3 sequences, around 29% of them present only once. The antigens for these receptors are not known. The sequenced sample was cultured CD8+ T cells from PBMCs, obtained from culture after CMV antigen stimulation. The receptors shown here come from a human donor in good health (CMV status not recorded). Some clones in this sample may be carry-over from other donors' samples.

This chain links TRBV7-9 with TRBJ2-3; D gene ambiguous. Trimming took off 7 bases at V and 2 bases at J, with 7 bases between the two ends. Germline V gene lookup returns CDR1 SEHNR and CDR2 FQNEAQ (reference sequence). This CDR3 contains 12 residues. This CDR3 is CASNLITDTQYF. The CDR3 DNA sequence: TGTGCCAGCAACCTAATCACAGATACGCAGTATTTT.

The CDR3 sequence: CASRERPDTENTEAFF. CDR3 nucleotides: TGTGCCAGCAGGGAGAGACCGGACACGGAGAACACTGAAGCTTTCTTT. The chain is built from TRBV12-3 or TRBV12-4 and TRBJ1-1, with TRBD1 as a possible D gene (5 bases). The CDR3 has 16 amino acids. V dropped 6 bases and J dropped 1 base, with 18 bases sitting between them.

This clonotype showed up many times. The CDR3 coding sequence is TGTGCCAGCAGTAGGGGGGCGGGAGATACGCAGTATTTT. This gives the protein CASSRGAGDTQYF. V and J are TRBV7-6 and TRBJ2-3; the D gene could be TRBD1 or TRBD2 (6 bases each). Trimming pared 6 bases from V and 5 bases from J, leaving 12 bases between. The CDR3 consists of 13 residues. Germline V lookup: CDR1 SGHVS, CDR2 FNYEAQ.

The chain couples TRBV6-5 to TRBJ2-7; weak D call: TRBD1 (7 bases). Germline CDR1 reads MNHEY; CDR2 reads SVGAGI. CDR3 size: 14 residues. Between the trimmed V and J ends, which lost 3 bases and 5 bases, there was a span of 14 bases. The CDR3 loop reads CASSYSGRGDEQYF. CDR3 DNA sequence: TGTGCCAGCAGTTATTCGGGCAGGGGGGACGAGCAGTACTTC.

V and J are TRBV25-1 and TRBJ2-5; D is unresolved. The CDR3 covers 16 residues. Per germline, CDR1 MGHDK and CDR2 SYGVNS. Between the trimmed V and J ends, which lost 5 bases and 0 bases, there was a span of 16 bases. The CDR3 DNA reads TGTGCCAGCAGTCCCTTTACGGTGGTCGACCAAGAGACCCAGTACTTC. Translating it yields CASSPFTVVDQETQYF. Looking up the rest from reference TRBV25-1 and TRBJ2-5 gives the full variable domain: EADIYQTPRYLVIGTGKKITLECSQTMGHDKMYWYQQDPGMELHLIHYSYGVNSTEKGDLSSESTVSRIRTEHFPLTLESARPSHTSQYLCASSPFTVVDQETQYFGPGTRLLVL.

The J gene is TRBJ1-2, the V gene TRBV12-3 or TRBV12-4; D may be TRBD1 (5 bases). V was shortened by 5 bases and J by 5 bases, with 18 bases between the two germline ends. This CDR3 has 15 residues. CDR3 nucleotides: TGTGCCAGCAGTCCACAGATAGGGGTAATTTATGGCTACACCTTC. This codes for CASSPQIGVIYGYTF.

This clonotype was counted between two and nine times. The chain carries TRBV4-1 and TRBJ1-1; 10 nucleotides agree with TRBD1. Germline V gene data show CDR1 as MGHRA and CDR2 as YSYEKL. The CDR3 has 13 amino acids. V lost 7 bases and J lost 6; bases outside the gene matches: 5. The CDR3 coding sequence is TGCGCCAGCACCCCTGGGACAGGGGCTGAAGCTTTCTTT. This gives the protein CASTPGTGAEAFF.

Turning to this clonotype: A much larger clone differs by one base, so this may be a read error. V and J are TRBV7-9 and TRBJ1-6, with D perhaps TRBD1 (6 bases). Germline V gives CDR1 SEHNR, CDR2 FQNEAQ (reference sequence). Deletions cut 11 bases from V and 7 bases from J, with 15 bases between. This CDR3 is 13 amino acids long. Here the CDR3 DNA reads TGTGCCTCCCAGGGACAACAGAATTCACCCCTCCACTTT. It specifies CASQGQQNSPLHF.

This sequence joins TRBV19 and TRBJ1-2; TRBD1 aligns across 7 bases. In germline, CDR1 is LNHDA, CDR2 SQIVND (reference sequence). V was clipped by 5 bases and J by 0 bases; unmatched bases: 9. The CDR3 sequence is 16 residues long. CDR3 amino acids: CASSAVSDRTNYGYTF. In nucleotides, the CDR3 is TGTGCCAGTAGTGCGGTTTCGGACAGGACTAACTATGGCTACACCTTC.